The clone carrying this TCR beta chain was counted between two and nine times. The target antigen is unknown. Time point defined: newly diagnosed GD, antithyroid drugs for less than 3 months. PBMC RNA served as the TCR library source. Graves' disease diagnosis used American Thyroid Association guidelines. Germline V CDR1 and CDR2: ENHRY, SYGVKD. The V gene lost 4 bases and the J gene lost 3 bases, with 16 bases spanning the gap. CDR3 length: 15 residues. This sample is drawn from a study of regulatory T cells in long-lasting Graves disease. Regarding the study as a whole: Persistent cases favored TRBV28, TRBJ1-2 and TRBJ2-5.

Sequencing libraries for TCR beta were prepared with iRepertoire HTBI primers and Arm-PCR of CDR3 regions. In TCRdb, the multiplex PCR reads were re-called with MiXCR into one record per CDR3 protein. The table shows 500,000 to 700,000 distinct CDR3 sequences, with approximately 15% occurring only once. The same specimen was also included in a second study, on T cells in Graves' hyperthyroidism and ophthalmopathy. As reported in that work: Ophthalmopathy stood apart from stable hyperthyroidism in a 13 V-J model.

This material consisted of peripheral blood mononuclear cells (PBMCs), taken at new diagnosis, from a patient treated with antithyroid drugs. The V call is TRBV10-3, the J call TRBJ2-7, with D perhaps TRBD1 (7 bases). The TCR sequence derives from a woman in her twenties or thirties with Graves disease. DNA of the CDR3: TGTGCCATCAGTGCCCAGGGGGGCCTCCTCTACGAGCAGTACTTC. Translation gives CAISAQGGLLYEQYF.